The T cell receptor beta chain under discussion was sequenced for a study of cytomegalovirus exposure and HLA in healthy donors. The primer mix had 60 Vbeta and 13 Jbeta primers. The method was immunoSEQ multiplex PCR; TCRdb's version includes in-frame clones alone and lacks a portion of them. The sample holds around 150,000 clones; 75% to 80% are singletons and the top ten take about 1.7%. The clonotype was recovered from a woman aged 30 to 39 in good health and CMV-seronegative. The specimen was PBMCs.

CDR3 bases: TGCAGCGTTGGATGGCGGGGACGCAGTGAGCAGTTCTTC. Translating it yields CSVGWRGRSEQFF. The rearrangement joins TRBV29-1 to TRBJ2-1; TRBD2 is a possible D gene (6 bases). From germline, CDR1 is SQVTM and CDR2 ANQGSEA. Trimming cost V 4 bases and J 9 bases, with 16 bases left between them. This CDR3 contains 13 residues.